This entry describes one T cell receptor beta chain. The sample comes from a study of blood T cell repertoires in COVID-19. Study as a whole: From T cells, B-cell-depleted T cells, or PBMCs came the material, which was cDNA or gDNA.

Trimming removed 0 bases from V and 2 bases from J; junction bases left unmatched: 4. This CDR3 has 16 residues. Germline V gives CDR1 SGHNT, CDR2 YYREEE (reference sequence). Authors' analysis steps: The authors estimated nucleated cell counts from reference gene primer amplification. The assay was immunoSEQ multiplex PCR, and TCRdb's table has in-frame clones only and misses some. That table is the source of V, J and clone size, and D and trimming were worked out from the DNA. The table lists 290,000 or so clones, approximately 85% of them singletons, with less than 6.5% in the top ten. The receptor's source is a man aged 50-59 years with active or convalescent COVID-19. Source material: peripheral blood. The chain employs TRBV5-4 and TRBJ2-2; the match to TRBD2 covers 7 bases. Written as DNA, the CDR3 is TGTGCCAGCAGCTTGGGTGGGAGGGCCAACACCGGGGAGCTGTTTTTT. Translated, it gives CASSLGGRANTGELFF.